One sample yielded the 20 T cell receptor beta chains listed below, sequenced in a study of beta chain features in type 1 diabetes. Expressed TCRB transcripts were sequenced, since all the RNA that had been isolated was reverse transcribed. The repertoire was sequenced with immunoSEQ multiplex PCR; TCRdb's copy has only in-frame clones and lacks some. The sample includes hundreds of thousands of clones, around 30% of them seen just once. Sequencing used naive CD4+ T cells from blood. These receptors were taken from a man younger than 35 in good health.

The CDR3 loop is CASSGSREKLFF. The CDR3 nucleotides read TGTGCCAGCAGTGGATCGAGGGAAAAACTGTTTTTT. The chain is built from TRBV2 and TRBJ1-4, with D hard to call. V was shortened by 4 bases and J by 8 bases, with 8 bases between the two germline ends. The CDR3 contains 12 residues. Germline V gives CDR1 SNHLY, CDR2 FYNNEI.

The chain recombines TRBV18 with TRBJ2-1, with TRBD2 matching 10 bases. Germline values: CDR1 KGHSH, CDR2 LQKENI. J lost 5 bases, V lost 5 bases, and 9 bases had no gene match. The CDR3 consists of 16 residues. The CDR3 DNA sequence: TGTGCCAGCTCAACTCCTAGCGGGAGTATTGACAATGAGCAGTTCTTC. Residues: CASSTPSGSIDNEQFF.

V usage is TRBV6-5 and J usage is TRBJ2-7; D ambiguous. This CDR3 is built from 14 residues. The germline V gene encodes CDR1 MNHEY and CDR2 SVGAGI. Trimming took 2 bases from V and 0 from J, leaving 8 bases between them. CDR3 in DNA: TGTGCCAGCAGTTACAAGCATAGCTCCTACGAGCAGTACTTC. Translated, it gives CASSYKHSSYEQYF.

The V gene is TRBV6-5, the J gene TRBJ2-1, with TRBD2 as a possible D gene (5 bases). V shed 6 bases and J shed 6 bases, with 15 bases lying between them. Germline assignment: CDR1 MNHEY and CDR2 SVGAGI. This CDR3 is built from 14 residues. The CDR3 region is CASSDPNRGNEQFF. CDR3 in DNA: TGTGCCAGCAGCGACCCGAATCGGGGCAATGAGCAGTTCTTC.

This clone was counted a few times. The same CDR3 can be traced to other DNA sequences in this sample. The rearrangement uses TRBV15 and TRBJ1-5; D unclear. The V end was cut by 0 bases, the J end by 5 bases, with 8 bases between. The germline gives CDR1 LNHNV, CDR2 YYDKDF (reference sequence). The CDR3 spans 14 residues. CDR3 nucleotides: TGTGCCACCAGCAGAGACCGTGGGGATCAGCCCCAGCATTTT. Its protein product is CATSRDRGDQPQHF.

V usage is TRBV6-5 and J usage is TRBJ1-1, with D possibly TRBD1 on 5 matching bases. The CDR3 is 11 amino acids. V lost 6 bases, J lost 4 bases, and 6 bases lay in between. Per the germline V gene, CDR1 is MNHEY and CDR2 is SVGAGI. The CDR3 loop is CASRDSTEAFF. In nucleotides, the CDR3 is TGTGCCAGCAGAGACAGCACTGAAGCTTTCTTT.

This clone was observed a few times. The CDR3 loop reads CASSEFTGGYYNEQFF. In nucleotides, the CDR3 is TGTGCCAGCAGTGAATTTACCGGGGGCTACTACAATGAGCAGTTCTTC. This chain uses TRBV25-1 with TRBJ2-1, with D possibly being TRBD1 or TRBD2 (6 bases each). Germline V lookup: CDR1 MGHDK, CDR2 SYGVNS. The CDR3 runs to 16 residues. Trimming took 1 base from V and 3 from J, leaving 13 bases between them.

The genes are TRBV7-2 and TRBJ2-7, with 7 bases lining up with TRBD1. CDR1 and CDR2 (germline): SGHTA, FQGNSA. The CDR3 length is 14 residues. V shed 5 bases, J shed 4 bases, and the junction held 8 bases outside the gene matches. CDR3 in DNA: TGTGCCAGCAGCCTACGGACAGGAGCGTACGAGCAGTACTTC. Its translation is CASSLRTGAYEQYF. Full variable domain (outside the CDR3, taken from reference TRBV7-2 and TRBJ2-7): GAGVSQSPSNKVTEKGKDVELRCDPISGHTALYWYRQSLGQGLEFLIYFQGNSAPDKSGLPSDRFSAERTGGSVSTLTIQRTQQEDSAVYLCASSLRTGAYEQYFGPGTRLTVT.

This clone was seen a few times. The rearrangement joins TRBV28 to TRBJ2-5; 11 bases map to TRBD2. The V gene's germline CDR1 is MDHEN and CDR2 SYDVKM. The CDR3 runs 16 residues. V shed 5 bases and J 4 bases; nucleotides not matched to a gene: 9. In DNA form, the CDR3 reads TGTGCCAGCAGTACCTCGACTAGCGGGAACCGAGAGACCCAGTACTTC. It yields the protein CASSTSTSGNRETQYF.

This chain uses TRBV4-2 with TRBJ2-1; no definite D call. This CDR3 spans 16 amino acids. V lost 0 bases and J lost 6, with 15 bases in between. CDR1 is LGHNA, CDR2 YNFKEQ, per germline. CDR3 in amino acids: CASSQDQRWMGNEQFF. CDR3 sequence (DNA): TGTGCCAGCAGCCAAGATCAACGATGGATGGGCAATGAGCAGTTCTTC.

This clone appeared a few times. The gene calls are TRBV5-4 and TRBJ2-3; D remains ambiguous. The CDR3 has 13 amino acids. The V gene lost 7 bases and the J gene lost 3 bases, with 12 bases spanning the gap. Germline loops: CDR1 SGHNT, CDR2 YYREEE (reference sequence). CDR3 sequence: CASQARGTDTQYF. The CDR3 DNA sequence: TGTGCCAGCCAAGCGCGAGGTACAGATACGCAGTATTTT.

This clone was detected only a few times. The chain couples TRBV9 to TRBJ2-3; the match to TRBD2 covers 9 bases. CDR3 length equals 13 residues. Germline CDR1 reads SGDLS; CDR2 reads YYNGEE. With 7 bases clipped from V and 2 bases from J, the junction kept 2 bases outside the gene matches. CDR3 bases: TGTGCCAGCCAGCGGGAGGACACAGATACGCAGTATTTT. Translating gives CASQREDTDTQYF.

This clone came up a few times. Other DNA variants within this sample encode the same CDR3. This chain links TRBV29-1 with TRBJ1-2, with 7 bases matching TRBD1. V gave up 6 bases and J gave up 3 bases; unmatched junction bases: 1. Per the germline V gene, CDR1 is SQVTM and CDR2 is ANQGSEA. This CDR3 comprises 11 residues. This chain's CDR3 is CSVGTDYGYTF. The CDR3 nucleotides read TGCAGCGTCGGGACAGACTATGGCTACACCTTC. The full variable domain, with the rest looked up from reference TRBV29-1 and TRBJ1-2, is SAVISQKPSRDICQRGTSLTIQCQVDSQVTMMFWYRQQPGQSLTLIATANQGSEATYESGFVIDKFPISRPNLTFSTLTVSNMSPEDSSIYLCSVGTDYGYTFGSGTRLTVV.

The genes are TRBV5-1 and TRBJ2-5, with D perhaps given as TRBD1 or TRBD2 (6 bases each). The CDR3 sequence is 14 residues long. Germline-derived CDR1 and CDR2 are SGHRS and YFSETQ. Trimming shortened V by 0 bases and J by 5 bases, and 11 bases separated the two germline ends. The chain's CDR3 is CASSLDRAGETQYF. The CDR3 bases are TGCGCCAGCAGCTTGGACAGGGCGGGGGAGACCCAGTACTTC.

This clone was observed a few times. This chain connects TRBV29-1 to TRBJ2-5; D may be TRBD1 (5 bases). CDR3 length: 13 residues. Looked up from germline, CDR1 is SQVTM and CDR2 is ANQGSEA. Trimming stripped 1 base from V and 2 bases from J, with 8 bases between. The DNA for the CDR3 is TGCAGCGTTGAAGGACAGTTTCAAGAGACCCAGTACTTC. Amino acid sequence: CSVEGQFQETQYF.

The chain is built from TRBV29-1 and TRBJ2-3; D uncertain. The CDR3 extends over 14 amino acids. Deletions cut 8 bases from V and 0 bases from J, with 15 bases between. Germline V gene lookup returns CDR1 SQVTM and CDR2 ANQGSEA. The CDR3, as DNA: TGCAGCACAATGTGGATGTCTAGCACAGATACGCAGTATTTT. Translation gives CSTMWMSSTDTQYF.

This clone has just a few counts. This chain uses TRBV28 with TRBJ2-3; 8 bases match TRBD2. Germline V lookup: CDR1 MDHEN, CDR2 SYDVKM. The junction had 8 bases not matched to a gene; V was cut back by 11 bases and J by 4 bases. The CDR3 extends over 13 amino acids. As DNA, the CDR3 is TGTGCCGGACCACTAGCGGACCCAGATACGCAGTATTTT. This translates into CAGPLADPDTQYF.

This clone has only a few counts. The V and J genes are TRBV7-8 and TRBJ2-7; 10 bases are a match to TRBD2. From germline, CDR1 is SGHVS and CDR2 FQNEAQ. J lost 0 bases, V lost 4 bases, and 6 bases had no gene match. CDR3 length equals 16 residues. CDR3 sequence: CASSSILAGLSYEQYF. In nucleotides, the CDR3 is TGTGCCAGCAGCTCTATACTAGCGGGGCTCTCCTACGAGCAGTACTTC.

A few counts support this clone. This chain connects TRBV25-1 to TRBJ2-3, with 7 bases fitting TRBD1. The CDR3 runs 14 residues. Germline CDR1 is MGHDK and CDR2 is SYGVNS. The trim removed 5 bases at V and 6 bases at J, leaving 8 bases unmatched. CDR3 sequence reads: CASSWGTVIDTQYF. The CDR3 region has the DNA TGTGCCAGCAGTTGGGGGACAGTCATCGATACGCAGTATTTT.

This clone appeared a few times. The rearrangement links TRBV5-1 to TRBJ1-4; D call uncertain. With 4 bases removed from V and 5 bases from J, the gap between germline ends came to 12 bases. Germline V gene sequence: CDR1 SGHRS, CDR2 YFSETQ. This CDR3 has 14 amino acids. CDR3 DNA: TGCGCCAGCAGCCCGGACGGACGGAATGAAAAACTGTTTTTT. Protein product: CASSPDGRNEKLFF. Complete variable domain (other parts from reference TRBV5-1 and TRBJ1-4): KAGVTQTPRYLIKTRGQQVTLSCSPISGHRSVSWYQQTPGQGLQFLFEYFSETQRNKGNFPGRFSGRQFSNSRSEMNVSTLELGDSALYLCASSPDGRNEKLFFGSGTQLSVL.